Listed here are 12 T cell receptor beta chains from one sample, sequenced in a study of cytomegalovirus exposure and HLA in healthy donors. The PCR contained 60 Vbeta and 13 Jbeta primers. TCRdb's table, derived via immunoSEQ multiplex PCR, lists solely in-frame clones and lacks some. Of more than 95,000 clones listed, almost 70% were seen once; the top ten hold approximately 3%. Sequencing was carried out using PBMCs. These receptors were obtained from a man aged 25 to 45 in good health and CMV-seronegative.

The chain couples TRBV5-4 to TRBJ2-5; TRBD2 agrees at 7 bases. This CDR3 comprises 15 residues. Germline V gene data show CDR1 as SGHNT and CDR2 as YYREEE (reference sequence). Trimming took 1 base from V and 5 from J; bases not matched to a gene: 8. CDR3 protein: CASSLNPLAVETQYF. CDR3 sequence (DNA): TGTGCCAGCAGCTTGAACCCCCTAGCGGTCGAGACCCAGTACTTC.

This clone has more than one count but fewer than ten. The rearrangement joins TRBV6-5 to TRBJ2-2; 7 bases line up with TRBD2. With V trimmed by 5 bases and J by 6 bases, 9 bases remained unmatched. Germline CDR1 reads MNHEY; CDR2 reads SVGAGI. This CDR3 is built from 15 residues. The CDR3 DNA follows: TGTGCCAGCAGTCTAGGCGGGGGTTTTCCCGGGGAGCTGTTTTTT. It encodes CASSLGGGFPGELFF.

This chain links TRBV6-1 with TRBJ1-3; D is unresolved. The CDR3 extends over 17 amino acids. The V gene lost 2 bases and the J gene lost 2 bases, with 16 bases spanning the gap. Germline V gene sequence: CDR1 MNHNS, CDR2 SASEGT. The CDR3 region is CASSELTPSYAGNTIYF. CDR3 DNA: TGTGCCAGCAGTGAACTGACACCTTCTTACGCTGGAAACACCATATATTTT.

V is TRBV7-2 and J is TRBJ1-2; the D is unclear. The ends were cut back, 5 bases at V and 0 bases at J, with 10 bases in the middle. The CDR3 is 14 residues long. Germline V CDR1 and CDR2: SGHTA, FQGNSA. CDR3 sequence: CASSPGVANYGYTF. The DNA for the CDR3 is TGTGCCAGCAGCCCCGGGGTAGCTAACTATGGCTACACCTTC. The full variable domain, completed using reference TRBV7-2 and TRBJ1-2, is GAGVSQSPSNKVTEKGKDVELRCDPISGHTALYWYRQSLGQGLEFLIYFQGNSAPDKSGLPSDRFSAERTGGSVSTLTIQRTQQEDSAVYLCASSPGVANYGYTFGSGTRLTVV.

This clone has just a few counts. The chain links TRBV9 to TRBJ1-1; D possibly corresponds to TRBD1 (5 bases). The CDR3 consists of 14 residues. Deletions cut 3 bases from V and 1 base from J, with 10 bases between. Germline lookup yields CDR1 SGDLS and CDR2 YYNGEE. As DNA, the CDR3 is TGTGCCAGCAGCGGAAGGACATCGAACACTGAAGCTTTCTTT. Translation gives CASSGRTSNTEAFF.

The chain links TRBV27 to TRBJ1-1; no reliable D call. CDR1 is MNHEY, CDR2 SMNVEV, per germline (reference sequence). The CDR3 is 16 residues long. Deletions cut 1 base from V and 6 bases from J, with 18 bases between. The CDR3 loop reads CASSLLGGGLPPEAFF. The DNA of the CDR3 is TGTGCCAGCAGTTTATTAGGCGGAGGGCTCCCGCCTGAAGCTTTCTTT.

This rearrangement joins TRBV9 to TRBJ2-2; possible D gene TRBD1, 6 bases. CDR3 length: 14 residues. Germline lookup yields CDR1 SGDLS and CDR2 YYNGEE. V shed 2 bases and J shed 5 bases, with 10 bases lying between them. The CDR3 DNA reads TGTGCCAGCAGCGTCAAGGGGGAAACCGGGGAGCTGTTTTTT. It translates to CASSVKGETGELFF.

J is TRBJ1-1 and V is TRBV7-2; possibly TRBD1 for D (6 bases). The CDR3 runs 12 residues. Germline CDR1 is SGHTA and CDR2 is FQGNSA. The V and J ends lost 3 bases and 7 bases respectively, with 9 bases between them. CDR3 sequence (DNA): TGTGCCAGCAGCTTGGACAGACTTGAAGCTTTCTTT. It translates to CASSLDRLEAFF.

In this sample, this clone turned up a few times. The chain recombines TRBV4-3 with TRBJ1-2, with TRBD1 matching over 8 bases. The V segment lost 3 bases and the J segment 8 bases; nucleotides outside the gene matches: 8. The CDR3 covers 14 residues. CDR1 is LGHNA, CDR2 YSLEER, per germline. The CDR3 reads CASSHSTGVEGYTF. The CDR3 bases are TGCGCCAGCAGCCACTCGACAGGGGTTGAAGGCTACACCTTC.

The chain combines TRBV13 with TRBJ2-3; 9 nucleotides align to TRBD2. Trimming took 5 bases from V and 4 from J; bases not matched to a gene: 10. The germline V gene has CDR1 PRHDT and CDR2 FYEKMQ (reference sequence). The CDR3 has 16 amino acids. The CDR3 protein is CASSPLDSGSSDTQYF. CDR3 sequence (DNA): TGTGCCAGCAGCCCTCTGGATAGCGGGAGTTCAGATACGCAGTATTTT.

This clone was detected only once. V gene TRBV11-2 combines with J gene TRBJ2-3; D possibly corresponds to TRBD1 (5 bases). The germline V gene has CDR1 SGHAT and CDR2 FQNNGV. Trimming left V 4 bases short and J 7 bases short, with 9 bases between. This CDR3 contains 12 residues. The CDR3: CASSSRANTQYF. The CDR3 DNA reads TGTGCCAGCAGCTCCAGGGCGAATACGCAGTATTTT.

Here the CDR3 reads CASSFSSVMPGGYTF. The CDR3 DNA is TGTGCCAGCAGCTTCTCCTCAGTTATGCCGGGGGGCTACACCTTC. The chain links TRBV11-3 to TRBJ1-2; D uncertain. Germline V CDR1 and CDR2: SGHNT, YENEEA. V lost 3 bases and J 8 bases, leaving 19 bases between the germline ends. The CDR3 loop spans 15 amino acids.